The 15 T cell receptor beta chains in this list originate from one sample, sequenced in a study of T cell changes during pregnancy in multiple sclerosis. The repertoire was sequenced with immunoSEQ multiplex PCR; TCRdb's copy has only in-frame clones and lacks some. The data contain about 68,000 clones, 90% of them seen just once; the ten biggest clones take up roughly 1.5%. The sequencing used peripheral blood, collected in the third trimester of pregnancy. Receptors originate from a female donor with multiple sclerosis, enrolled in a pregnancy study.

V gene TRBV6-5 combines with J gene TRBJ1-5; D is unclear. Trimming shortened V by 8 bases and J by 7 bases, and 9 bases separated the two germline ends. The CDR3 spans 11 residues. Looked up from germline, CDR1 is MNHEY and CDR2 is SVGAGI. The CDR3 nucleotides are TGTGCCAGCGGGCCCGGCCAGCCCCAGCATTTT. Its translation: CASGPGQPQHF.

The rearrangement uses TRBV7-3 and TRBJ1-1; D is undetermined. The CDR3 has 15 residues. V was shortened by 5 bases and J by 4 bases, with 17 bases between the two germline ends. Germline CDR1 and CDR2: SGHTA and FQGTGA. The chain's CDR3 is CASSPDTGAFTEAFF. The CDR3, as DNA: TGTGCCAGCAGCCCCGACACGGGAGCCTTCACTGAAGCTTTCTTT.

J is TRBJ2-4 and V is TRBV19; 8 bases are shared with TRBD1. The CDR3 is 12 amino acids. Germline V gives CDR1 LNHDA, CDR2 SQIVND (reference sequence). V shed 3 bases, J shed 16 bases, and the junction held 8 bases outside the gene matches. The DNA for the CDR3 is TGTGCCAGTAGTATTGGGGGACAGGAGGAATACTTC. Translating it yields CASSIGGQEEYF.

This clone has only one observation. The chain carries TRBV30 and TRBJ1-2; D unresolved. Per germline, CDR1 GTSNPN and CDR2 SVGIG (reference sequence). The CDR3 consists of 16 residues. V was clipped by 1 base and J by 0 bases, with 15 bases between them. This CDR3 reads CAWSGGRSLTNYGYTF. DNA of the CDR3: TGTGCCTGGAGTGGAGGGAGGAGTTTGACTAACTATGGCTACACCTTC.

The chain combines TRBV11-3 with TRBJ2-1, with 10 nucleotides matching TRBD2. Germline V gives CDR1 SGHNT, CDR2 YENEEA. CDR3 length: 18 residues. After removal of 0 bases from V and 5 bases from J, the junction contained 10 bases not matched to a gene. CDR3 coding DNA: TGTGCCAGCAGCTTAGAGCAGGGGGGGACTAGCGTTAACAATGAGCAGTTCTTC. This encodes CASSLEQGGTSVNNEQFF.

The rearrangement uses TRBV4-3 and TRBJ1-1, with D possibly TRBD1 on 5 matching bases. The germline CDR1 and CDR2 sequences are LGHNA and YSLEER. The length of the CDR3 is 14 residues. With 4 bases removed from V and 5 bases from J, the gap between germline ends came to 14 bases. CDR3 sequence reads: CASSPTRQYTEAFF. The CDR3 nucleotides are TGCGCCAGCAGCCCGACCCGACAGTATACTGAAGCTTTCTTT.

This clone was found a few times. The chain carries TRBV5-5 and TRBJ1-1, with D tentatively TRBD1 (5 bases). The germline V gene encodes CDR1 SGHKS and CDR2 YYEKEE (reference sequence). The CDR3 loop spans 16 amino acids. Between the trimmed V and J ends, which lost 4 bases and 7 bases, there was a span of 23 bases. The CDR3 region has the DNA TGTGCCAGCAGCCGATTTATACCGGGCGCCACAGGTGAAGCTTTCTTT. Translation gives CASSRFIPGATGEAFF.

V is TRBV5-4 and J is TRBJ2-3; 10 bases align to TRBD1. Germline assignment: CDR1 SGHNT and CDR2 YYREEE (reference sequence). The CDR3 covers 15 residues. V lost 4 bases and J lost 3; bases outside the gene matches: 5. CDR3 residues: CASSQDRGFTDTQYF. The CDR3 DNA follows: TGTGCCAGCAGCCAGGACAGGGGGTTTACAGATACGCAGTATTTT.

The V and J genes are TRBV19 and TRBJ1-2; tentatively, D is TRBD1 (6 bases). V gave up 5 bases and J gave up 4 bases, with 11 bases separating them. This CDR3 is built from 13 residues. Per the germline V gene, CDR1 is LNHDA and CDR2 is SQIVND (reference sequence). The CDR3 loop is CASSQTGLYGYTF. DNA of the CDR3: TGTGCCAGTAGTCAGACAGGCCTCTATGGCTACACCTTC.

The V and J genes are TRBV6-6 and TRBJ2-7; 12 bases are shared with TRBD2. The CDR3 has 16 amino acids. Germline-derived CDR1 and CDR2 are MNHNY and SVGAGI (reference sequence). V was clipped by 5 bases and J by 2 bases; unmatched bases: 7. CDR3 in amino acids: CASSNLAGGRAYEQYF. In DNA form, the CDR3 reads TGTGCCAGCAGTAATCTAGCGGGAGGGAGGGCCTACGAGCAGTACTTC.

The chain combines TRBV6-1 with TRBJ2-6, with D possibly TRBD2 on 5 matching bases. The length of the CDR3 is 15 residues. Trimming shortened V by 3 bases and J by 2 bases, and 8 bases separated the two germline ends. Germline V gene data show CDR1 as MNHNS and CDR2 as SASEGT. The CDR3 DNA follows: TGTGCCAGCAGTGAGACCGGGACTGGGGCCAACGTCCTGACTTTC. This gives the protein CASSETGTGANVLTF.

V usage is TRBV30 and J usage is TRBJ2-1; 8 nucleotides align to TRBD2. CDR1 and CDR2 (germline): GTSNPN, SVGIG (reference sequence). J was trimmed by 7 bases and V by 0 bases; bases with no gene match: 14. The CDR3 has 17 residues. The CDR3 nucleotides are TGTGCCTGGAGTGTAACCCTTTACGGGAGGGCCGAGAATGAGCAGTTCTTC. Encoded protein: CAWSVTLYGRAENEQFF.

The sample holds one count of this clone. The chain uses TRBV10-3 and TRBJ1-2; 9 bases align to TRBD1. The ends lost 6 bases at V and 6 bases at J; junction bases unmatched: 11. Germline assignment: CDR1 ENHRY and CDR2 SYGVKD. The CDR3 extends over 15 amino acids. In DNA, the CDR3 is TGTGCCATCAGGCCCGCCGGGACAGGGTCGGATGGCTACACCTTC. This sequence encodes CAIRPAGTGSDGYTF.

This chain joins TRBV10-2 and TRBJ2-7, with a weak D call TRBD2 (7 bases). The germline V gene encodes CDR1 WSHSY and CDR2 SAAADI. The germline V and J ends were trimmed by 2 bases and 4 bases, with 18 bases remaining between them. CDR3 size: 16 residues. The CDR3 protein is CASSENGRGGQYEQYF. CDR3 nucleotide sequence: TGCGCCAGCAGTGAGAATGGGCGCGGGGGCCAATACGAGCAGTACTTC.

The V gene is TRBV7-2, the J gene TRBJ2-1; TRBD2 matches 10 bases. Germline V gene data show CDR1 as SGHTA and CDR2 as FQGNSA. V gave up 5 bases and J gave up 8 bases; unmatched junction bases: 9. The length of the CDR3 is 15 residues. The CDR3 coding sequence is TGTGCCAGCAGCCCGGGAGGTAGCGGGGGGTATGAGCAGTTCTTC. Its protein is CASSPGGSGGYEQFF.